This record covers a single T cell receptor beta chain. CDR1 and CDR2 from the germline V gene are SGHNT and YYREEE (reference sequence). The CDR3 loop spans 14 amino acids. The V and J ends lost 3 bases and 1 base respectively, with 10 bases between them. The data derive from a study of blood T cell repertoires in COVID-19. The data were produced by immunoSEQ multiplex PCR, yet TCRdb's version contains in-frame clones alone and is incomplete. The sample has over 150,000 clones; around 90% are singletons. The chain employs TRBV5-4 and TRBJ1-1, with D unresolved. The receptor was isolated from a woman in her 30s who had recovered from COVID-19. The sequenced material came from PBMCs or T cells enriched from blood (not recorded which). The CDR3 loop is CASSWSLGNTEAFF. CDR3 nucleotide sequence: TGTGCCAGCAGCTGGAGCTTAGGGAACACTGAAGCTTTCTTT. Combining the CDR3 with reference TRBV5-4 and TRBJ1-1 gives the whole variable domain ETGVTQSPTHLIKTRGQQVTLRCSSQSGHNTVSWYQQALGQGPQFIFQYYREEENGRGNFPPRFSGLQFPNYSSELNVNALELDDSALYLCASSWSLGNTEAFFGQGTRLTVV.